The rows below give T cell receptor beta chains drawn from one sample of a study of blood T cells in healthy people across ages. TCRdb analysed the 5' RACE reads with MiXCR anew, one entry per CDR3 protein. The repertoire includes roughly 1.6 million distinct CDR3 sequences, approximately 32% of them detected once, and roughly 10% sits in the top ten. The specimen sequenced was blood. These receptors were obtained from a woman between 25 and 40 years old in good health. The CDR3 runs from the conserved cysteine through the conserved F or W. Fields, in order: CDR3 protein, CDR3 DNA, V gene, D gene, clone size, J gene. A D gene is named only where the DNA matches it firmly. Expanded clones are given a class, and other clones once, few, many or no size at all.

CASRAGTGSDTQYF	TGTGCCAGCAGAGCCGGGACGGGATCAGATACGCAGTATTTT	TRBV11-3	.	.	TRBJ2-3
CASSPPQAGDYGYTF	TGTGCCAGCTCACCACCGCAGGCTGGGGACTATGGCTACACCTTC	TRBV18	.	.	TRBJ1-2
CASSLVTGGENTEAFF	TGTGCCAGCAGCTTAGTGACAGGCGGGGAGAACACTGAAGCTTTCTTT	TRBV7-2	.	.	TRBJ1-1
CASSLAGGVYEQYF	TGTGCCAGCAGCCTGGCAGGGGGGGTCTACGAGCAGTACTTC	TRBV7-9	.	many	TRBJ2-7
CASSLTGRGRNTIYF	TGTGCCAGCAGCTTGACAGGGAGAGGCAGAAACACCATATATTTT	TRBV13	TRBD1	once	TRBJ1-3
CAWSHPTRLNAKLFF	TGTGCCTGGAGTCACCCTACGCGACTAAATGCAAAACTGTTTTTT	TRBV30	.	.	TRBJ1-4
CASRNGDRVMLNEKLFF	TGTGCCAGCCGAAATGGGGACAGGGTAATGTTGAATGAAAAACTGTTTTTT	TRBV7-9	TRBD1	.	TRBJ1-4
CASSSSPNRPNEQYF	TGTGCCAGCAGTTCCAGTCCTAACCGTCCTAACGAGCAGTACTTC	TRBV27	.	many	TRBJ2-7
CASSLSSGTGGSPLHF	TGTGCCAGCAGCCTGAGTTCCGGGACAGGGGGTTCACCCCTCCACTTT	TRBV6-2/TRBV6-3	TRBD1	few	TRBJ1-6
CASSPHTTQGSSYNEQFF	TGCGCCAGCAGCCCGCACACGACCCAGGGGAGCTCCTACAATGAGCAGTTCTTC	TRBV5-1	.	.	TRBJ2-1
CASSQDMWAGAVNEQFF	TGTGCCAGCAGCCAAGATATGTGGGCGGGAGCTGTCAATGAGCAGTTCTTC	TRBV3-1	TRBD2	.	TRBJ2-1
CASSIDITGELFF	TGTGCCAGCAGCATCGACATTACCGGGGAGCTGTTTTTT	TRBV5-5	.	.	TRBJ2-2
CASRQDRGFETQYF	TGTGCCAGCAGACAAGACAGGGGGTTCGAGACCCAGTACTTC	TRBV12-3/TRBV12-4	TRBD1	.	TRBJ2-5
CASSPGEDYEQYF	TGTGCCAGCAGCCCAGGTGAAGACTACGAGCAGTACTTC	TRBV7-8	.	.	TRBJ2-7
CSVEGFGTRYEQYF	TGCAGCGTTGAGGGGTTCGGGACCAGGTACGAGCAGTACTTC	TRBV29-1	.	many	TRBJ2-7
CSAPQYREQYF	TGCAGTGCCCCACAATACCGCGAGCAGTACTTC	TRBV20-1	.	few	TRBJ2-7
CASNPLGGGPTDTQYF	TGTGCCAGCAACCCGTTGGGCGGGGGCCCCACAGATACGCAGTATTTT	TRBV12-3/TRBV12-4	.	few	TRBJ2-3